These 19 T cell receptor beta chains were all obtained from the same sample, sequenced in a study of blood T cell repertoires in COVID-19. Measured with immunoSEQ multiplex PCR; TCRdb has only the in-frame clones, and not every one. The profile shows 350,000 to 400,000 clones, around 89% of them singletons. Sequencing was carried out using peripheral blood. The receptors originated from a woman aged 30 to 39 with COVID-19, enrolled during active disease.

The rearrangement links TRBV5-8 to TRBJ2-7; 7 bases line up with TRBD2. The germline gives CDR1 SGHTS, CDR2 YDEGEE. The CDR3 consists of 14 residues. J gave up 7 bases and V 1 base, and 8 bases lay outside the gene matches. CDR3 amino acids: CASSLSAGVGEQYV. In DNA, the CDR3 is TGTGCCAGCAGCTTGTCTGCGGGAGTGGGGGAGCAGTACGTC.

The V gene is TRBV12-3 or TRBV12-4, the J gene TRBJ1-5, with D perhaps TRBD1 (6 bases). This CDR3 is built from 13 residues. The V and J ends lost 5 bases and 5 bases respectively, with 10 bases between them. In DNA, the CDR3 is TGTGCCAGCAGTGGAAACAGGGATCAGCCCCAGCATTTT. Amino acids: CASSGNRDQPQHF.

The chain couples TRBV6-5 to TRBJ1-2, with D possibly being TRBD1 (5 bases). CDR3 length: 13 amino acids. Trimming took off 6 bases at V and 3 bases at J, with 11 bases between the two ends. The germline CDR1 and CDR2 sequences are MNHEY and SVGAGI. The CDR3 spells CASRGQGYYGYTF. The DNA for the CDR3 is TGTGCCAGCAGGGGCCAGGGTTACTATGGCTACACCTTC.

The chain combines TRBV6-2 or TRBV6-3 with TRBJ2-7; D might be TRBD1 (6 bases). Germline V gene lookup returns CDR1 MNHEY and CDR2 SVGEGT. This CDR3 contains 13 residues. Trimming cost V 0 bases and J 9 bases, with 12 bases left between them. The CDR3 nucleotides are TGTGCCAGCAGTTACTCGGGGGCTGGCGGGCAGTACTTC. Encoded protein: CASSYSGAGGQYF.

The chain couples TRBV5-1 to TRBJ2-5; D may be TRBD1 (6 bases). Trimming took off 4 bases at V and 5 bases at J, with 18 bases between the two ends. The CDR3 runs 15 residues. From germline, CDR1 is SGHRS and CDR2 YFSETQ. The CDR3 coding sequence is TGCGCCAGCAGCCCGTCCTTGGGGGCAGGTGAGACCCAGTACTTC. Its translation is CASSPSLGAGETQYF.

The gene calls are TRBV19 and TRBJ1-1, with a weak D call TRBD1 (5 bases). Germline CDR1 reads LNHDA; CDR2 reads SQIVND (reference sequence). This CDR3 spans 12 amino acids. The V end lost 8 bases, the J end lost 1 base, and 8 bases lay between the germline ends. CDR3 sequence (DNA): TGTGCCAGTGTACAGGCGAACACTGAAGCTTTCTTT. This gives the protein CASVQANTEAFF.

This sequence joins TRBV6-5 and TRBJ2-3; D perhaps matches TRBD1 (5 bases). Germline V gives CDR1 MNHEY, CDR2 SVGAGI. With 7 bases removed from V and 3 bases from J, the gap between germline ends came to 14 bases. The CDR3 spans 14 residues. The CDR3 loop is CASNGGRVTDTQYF. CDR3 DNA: TGTGCCAGCAATGGCGGCAGGGTGACAGATACGCAGTATTTT.

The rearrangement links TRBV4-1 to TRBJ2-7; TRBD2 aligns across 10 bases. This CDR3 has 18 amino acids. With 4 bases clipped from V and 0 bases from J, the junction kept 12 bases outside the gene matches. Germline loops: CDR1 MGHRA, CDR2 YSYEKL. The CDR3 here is CASSPSSPSGGNSYEQYF. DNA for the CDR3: TGCGCCAGCAGCCCTTCCAGTCCTAGCGGGGGTAACTCCTACGAGCAGTACTTC.

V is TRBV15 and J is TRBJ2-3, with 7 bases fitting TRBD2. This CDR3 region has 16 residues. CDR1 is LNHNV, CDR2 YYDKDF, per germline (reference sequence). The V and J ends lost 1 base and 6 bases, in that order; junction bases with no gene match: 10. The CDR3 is CATSRGSGGSGDTQYF. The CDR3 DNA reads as TGTGCCACCAGCAGAGGAAGTGGCGGGAGCGGGGATACGCAGTATTTT.

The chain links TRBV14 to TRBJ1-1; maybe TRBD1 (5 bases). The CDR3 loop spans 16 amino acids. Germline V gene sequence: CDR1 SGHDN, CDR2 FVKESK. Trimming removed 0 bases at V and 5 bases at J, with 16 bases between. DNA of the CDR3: TGTGCCAGCAGCCAAGAATCTGGCAGGGCGAGGACTGAAGCTTTCTTT. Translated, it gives CASSQESGRARTEAFF. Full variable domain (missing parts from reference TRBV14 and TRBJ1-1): EAGVTQFPSHSVIEKGQTVTLRCDPISGHDNLYWYRRVMGKEIKFLLHFVKESKQDESGMPNNRFLAERTGGTYSTLKVQPAELEDSGVYFCASSQESGRARTEAFFGQGTRLTVV.

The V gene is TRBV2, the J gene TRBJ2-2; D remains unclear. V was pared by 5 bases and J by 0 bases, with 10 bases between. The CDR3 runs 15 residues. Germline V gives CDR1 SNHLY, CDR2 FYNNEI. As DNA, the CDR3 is TGTGCCAGCAGTCCCCGTCTCGCGAACACCGGGGAGCTGTTTTTT. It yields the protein CASSPRLANTGELFF.

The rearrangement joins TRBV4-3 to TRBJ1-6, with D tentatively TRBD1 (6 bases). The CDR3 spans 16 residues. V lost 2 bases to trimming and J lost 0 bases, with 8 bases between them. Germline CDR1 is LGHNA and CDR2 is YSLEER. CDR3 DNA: TGCGCCAGCAGCCAAACAGGGAGCTCCTATAATTCACCCCTCCACTTT. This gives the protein CASSQTGSSYNSPLHF.

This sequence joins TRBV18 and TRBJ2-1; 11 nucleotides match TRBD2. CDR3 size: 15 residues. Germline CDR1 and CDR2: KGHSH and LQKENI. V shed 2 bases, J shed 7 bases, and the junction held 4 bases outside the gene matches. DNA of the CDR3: TGTGCCAGCTCACCAGCGACTAGCGGGATAAATGAGCAGTTCTTC. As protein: CASSPATSGINEQFF.

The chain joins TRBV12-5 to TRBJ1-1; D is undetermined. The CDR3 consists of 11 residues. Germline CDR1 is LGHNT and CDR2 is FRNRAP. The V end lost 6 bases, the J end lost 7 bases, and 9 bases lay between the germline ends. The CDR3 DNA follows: TGTGCTAGTGGATGGGCAGGTGAAGCTTTCTTT. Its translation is CASGWAGEAFF.

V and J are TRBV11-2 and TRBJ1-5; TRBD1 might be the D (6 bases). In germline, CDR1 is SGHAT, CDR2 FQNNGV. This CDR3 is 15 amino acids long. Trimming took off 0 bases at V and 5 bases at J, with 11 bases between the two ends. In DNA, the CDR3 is TGTGCCAGCAGCTTAGACAGGGGTGCACATCAGCCCCAGCATTTT. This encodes CASSLDRGAHQPQHF.

The CDR3 is CASSRIQVWAEAFF. In nucleotides, the CDR3 is TGTGCCAGCAGCCGAATTCAGGTTTGGGCTGAAGCTTTCTTT. The gene calls are TRBV13 and TRBJ1-1, with D uncertain. This CDR3 contains 14 residues. V lost 5 bases and J 6 bases, leaving 16 bases between the germline ends. CDR1 PRHDT and CDR2 FYEKMQ come from the germline V gene (reference sequence).

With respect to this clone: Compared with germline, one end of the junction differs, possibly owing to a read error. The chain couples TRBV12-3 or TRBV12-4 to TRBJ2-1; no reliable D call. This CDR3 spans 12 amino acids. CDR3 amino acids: CASSQAGNQQFF. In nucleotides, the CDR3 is TGTGCCAGCAGTCAGGCAGGCAATCAGCAGTTCTTC.

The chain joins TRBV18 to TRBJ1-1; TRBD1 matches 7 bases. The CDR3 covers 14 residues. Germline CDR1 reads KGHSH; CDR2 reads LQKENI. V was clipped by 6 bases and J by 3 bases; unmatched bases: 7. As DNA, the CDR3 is TGTGCCAGCTCCCGACAGGGTCGGGACACTGAAGCTTTCTTT. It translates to CASSRQGRDTEAFF.

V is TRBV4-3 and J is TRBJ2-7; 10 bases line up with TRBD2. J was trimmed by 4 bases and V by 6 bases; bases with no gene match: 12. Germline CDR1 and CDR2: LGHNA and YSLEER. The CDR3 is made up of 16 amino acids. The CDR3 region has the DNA TGCGCCAGCAGTCTCAATATAGCGGGGGGTAGGTACGAGCAGTACTTC. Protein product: CASSLNIAGGRYEQYF.